This TCR beta chain stems from a study of PD-1 blockade in classical Hodgkin lymphoma. Points from the study as a whole: The origin of the repertoire differences remains undefined, with disease activity or prior therapy as possible causes. Compared with healthy donors, newly diagnosed patients reportedly showed lower baseline TCR diversity.

Profiled with immunoSEQ multiplex PCR; TCRdb holds only in-frame clones, not every one. The sample includes fewer than 35,000 clones, 94% of them seen just once. V lost 0 bases to trimming and J lost 9 bases, with 15 bases between them. The CDR3 covers 15 residues. The germline CDR1 and CDR2 sequences are SGHDN and FVKESK. As regards this clone: Its antigen is unknown.

Indicated time point: newly diagnosed, previously untreated cHL patient sample. Newly diagnosed classical Hodgkin lymphoma PBMCs, still untreated, provided the comparison samples. J is TRBJ2-1 and V is TRBV14, with D possibly being TRBD2 (6 bases). The sequence was obtained from a human donor with classical Hodgkin lymphoma. Sequenced input: peripheral blood mononuclear cells (PBMCs). The CDR3 here is CASSQDRRRAGEQFF. The CDR3 region has the DNA TGTGCCAGCAGCCAAGATCGGAGGAGAGCGGGTGAGCAGTTCTTC.